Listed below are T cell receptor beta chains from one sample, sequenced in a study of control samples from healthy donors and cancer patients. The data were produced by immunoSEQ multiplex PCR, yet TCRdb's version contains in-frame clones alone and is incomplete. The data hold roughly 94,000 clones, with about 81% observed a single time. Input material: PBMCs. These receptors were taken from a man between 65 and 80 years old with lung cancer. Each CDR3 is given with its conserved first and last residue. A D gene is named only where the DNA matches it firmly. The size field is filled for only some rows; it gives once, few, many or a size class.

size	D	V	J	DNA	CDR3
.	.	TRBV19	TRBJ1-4	TGTGCCAGTAGTATAGGGGGTATCCCTAATGAAAAACTGTTTTTT	CASSIGGIPNEKLFF
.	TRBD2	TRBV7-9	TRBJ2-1	TGTGCCAGCATCGAGGGAGGGAGGGGACCCTACAATGAGCAGTTCTTC	CASIEGGRGPYNEQFF
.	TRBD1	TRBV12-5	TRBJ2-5	TGTGCTAGTGGCCTCCCCGGGACAGGGGGCCAAGAGACCCAGTACTTC	CASGLPGTGGQETQYF
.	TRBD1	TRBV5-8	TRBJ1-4	TGTGCCAGCAGCGGCGGGACAGGGATCACTAATGAAAAACTGTTTTTT	CASSGGTGITNEKLFF
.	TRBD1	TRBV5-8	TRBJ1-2	TGTGCCAGCAGCCCGGACAGGGGGTTCTCTGGCTACACCTTC	CASSPDRGFSGYTF
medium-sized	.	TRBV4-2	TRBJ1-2	TGTGCCAGCAGCCAAGGGGGACCCTATGGCTACACCTTC	CASSQGGPYGYTF
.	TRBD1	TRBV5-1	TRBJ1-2	TGCGCCAGCAGCCCGGGGACAGGGTTAGGTGGCTACACCTTC	CASSPGTGLGGYTF
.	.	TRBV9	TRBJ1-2	TGTGCCAGCAGCGCCGACAGGCAGGGAGGAAGCTACACCTTC	CASSADRQGGSYTF
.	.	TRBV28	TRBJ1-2	TGTGCCAGCAGTTTACAGCCTAACTATGGCTACACCTTC	CASSLQPNYGYTF
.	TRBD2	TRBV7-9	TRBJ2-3	TGTGCCAGCAGCTCGGGACTAGCGGGGTCCGATACGCAGTATTTT	CASSSGLAGSDTQYF
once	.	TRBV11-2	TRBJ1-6	TGTGCCAGCAGCTTAGAATTTAATTCACCCCTCCACTTT	CASSLEFNSPLHF
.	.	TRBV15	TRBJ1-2	TGTGCCACCAGCAGAGATCGGGGGGATTATGGCTACACCTTC	CATSRDRGDYGYTF
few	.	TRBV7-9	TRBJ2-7	TGTGCCAGCAGCCCGTCAGGGGGGGAGAACGAGCAGTACTTC	CASSPSGGENEQYF
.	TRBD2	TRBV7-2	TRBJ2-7	TGTGCCAGCAGCTTCCCTAGCGGGGGTATCTACGAGCAGTACTTC	CASSFPSGGIYEQYF
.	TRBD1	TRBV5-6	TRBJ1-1	TGTGCCAGCAGCCCTTGGACAGGGGTGGGTAGCGGCACTGAAGCTTTCTTT	CASSPWTGVGSGTEAFF
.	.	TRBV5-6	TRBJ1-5	TGTGCCAGCAGCTTGCGGGGGGTAGGGCAGCCCCAGCATTTT	CASSLRGVGQPQHF
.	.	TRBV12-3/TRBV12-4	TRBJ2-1	TGTGCCAGCGGGGCAGGGTTGGGCAATGAGCAGTTCTTC	CASGAGLGNEQFF
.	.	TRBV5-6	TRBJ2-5	TGTGCCAGCAGCTTGGCAGGGATAAAAGAGACCCAGTACTTC	CASSLAGIKETQYF
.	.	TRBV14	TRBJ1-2	TGTGCCAGCAGCCAAGATTTACAGCCCCTCTATGGCTACACCTTC	CASSQDLQPLYGYTF
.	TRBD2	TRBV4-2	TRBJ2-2	TGTGCCAGCAGCCAAGATAGTGAGCGGGGGGAGACCGGGGAGCTGTTTTTT	CASSQDSERGETGELFF
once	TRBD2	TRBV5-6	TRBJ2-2	TGTGCCAGCAGCTTGGTCTCGGGGGGCGGGGAGCTGTTTTTT	CASSLVSGGGELFF
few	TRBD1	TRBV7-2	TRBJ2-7	TGTGCCAGCAGCTTAGCGCCGGGACAGGGTTACGAGCAGTACTTC	CASSLAPGQGYEQYF
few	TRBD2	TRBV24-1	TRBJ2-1	TGTGCCACCAGTGACCCTGGCATAGCGGGGGACCTCGGTGAGCAGTTCTTC	CATSDPGIAGDLGEQFF
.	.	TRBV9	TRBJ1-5	TGTGCCAGCAGCGTAGGGGATTATGGCAATCAGCCCCAGCATTTT	CASSVGDYGNQPQHF
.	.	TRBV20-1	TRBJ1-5	TGCAGTGCTAGTGGGGGGGCTGAGCAGCCCCAGCATTTT	CSASGGAEQPQHF
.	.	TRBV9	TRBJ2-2	TGTGCCAGCAGCGAGGGGCCAACGGCCACCGGGGAGCTGTTTTTT	CASSEGPTATGELFF
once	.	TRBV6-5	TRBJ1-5	TGTGCCAGCAGACCCGCGAAGGGAAACGATCAGCCCCAGCATTTT	CASRPAKGNDQPQHF
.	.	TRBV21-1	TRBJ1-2	TGTGCCAGCAGCAAACCGTTGGGGGTTGAGGGGTATGGCTACACCTTC	CASSKPLGVEGYGYTF
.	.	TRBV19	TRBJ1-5	TGTGCCAGTAGTAGGGCCCTGGGGAGCAATCAGCCCCAGCATTTT	CASSRALGSNQPQHF
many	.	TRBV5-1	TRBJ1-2	TGCGCCAGCAGCTTGTGGCCGACTCTCAACTATGGCTACACCTTC	CASSLWPTLNYGYTF
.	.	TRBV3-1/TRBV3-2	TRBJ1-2	TGTGCCAGCAGCCAAGAGGTGTCAAGTGGCTACACCTTC	CASSQEVSSGYTF